This entry features one T cell receptor (beta chain) sequence. An input of about 0.45 to 1 ug of RNA was subjected to reverse transcription using random hexamers. TCRdb reprocessed the immunoSEQ multiplex PCR reads with MiXCR, giving one entry per CDR3 protein. The sample contains over 95,000 distinct CDR3 sequences, roughly 91% of which appear only once. Sequencing of TCR beta was undertaken in CD8+ and CD4+ T cells derived from blood. Age- and sex-matched healthy donors served as the control group. These data are taken from a study of CD8 T cells in Susac syndrome. CDR1 is DFQATT and CDR2 is SNEGSKA in the germline V gene (reference sequence). The CDR3 totals 15 residues. Between the trimmed V and J ends, which lost 3 bases and 5 bases, there was a span of 17 bases.

The chain joins TRBV20-1 to TRBJ1-5, with TRBD1 as a possible D gene (6 bases). The sequenced sample consisted of CD4+ T cells from PBMCs. This sequence originates from a human donor in good health. CDR3 coding DNA: TGCAGTGCTAGTCCCGGACAGCGGCGCGATCAGCCCCAGCATTTT. Its translation: CSASPGQRRDQPQHF.